These T cell receptor beta chains were read from a single sample in a study of cytomegalovirus exposure and HLA in healthy donors. Clones were read by immunoSEQ multiplex PCR, and TCRdb kept only the in-frame ones, dropping some. The table shows under 150,000 clones, with roughly 74% occurring only once. The sequenced sample consisted of PBMCs. These receptors were taken from a woman between 35 and 50 years old in good health and CMV-seropositive. Both conserved end residues are part of each CDR3. Fields, in order: J gene, V gene, clone size, D gene, CDR3 DNA, CDR3 protein. The D gene is left open where the match is weak. A clone size is listed for some rows: how often the clone was seen (once, few, many), or a class if it is expanded.

TRBJ1-2 TRBV27 - TRBD1 TGTGCCAGCAGGCTACAGGGGACCTATGGCTACACCTTC CASRLQGTYGYTF
TRBJ1-4 TRBV10-3 once TRBD1 TGTGCCACCAGTAGGGACAGGGGAAATGAAAAACTGTTTTTT CATSRDRGNEKLFF
TRBJ1-2 TRBV29-1 - TRBD1 TGCAGCGTTAAACCCTCCGAGGACAGGGCTTATAGCTATGGCTACACCTTC CSVKPSEDRAYSYGYTF
TRBJ1-1 TRBV11-3 few TRBD1 TGTGCCAGCAGCTCACAGGGGGAGAACACTGAAGCTTTCTTT CASSSQGENTEAFF
TRBJ2-1 TRBV14 - TRBD2 TGTGCCAGCAGCCAACAGCGGGAGATAAATGAGCAGTTCTTC CASSQQREINEQFF
TRBJ1-4 TRBV27 few TRBD1 TGTGCCAGCAGTCGGGACAGGGCCCATAATGAAAAACTGTTTTTT CASSRDRAHNEKLFF
TRBJ2-1 TRBV19 - TRBD2 TGTGCCAGTAGTCCTAGCGGGAGACGTTCCTACAATGAGCAGTTCTTC CASSPSGRRSYNEQFF
TRBJ1-5 TRBV7-8 - TRBD1 TGTGCCAGCAGCCTAGGGGACAGGGGAGCCAATCAGCCCCAGCATTTT CASSLGDRGANQPQHF
TRBJ2-5 TRBV6-5 - - TGTGCCAGCAAGTCCCAGGGGCAAGAGACCCAGTACTTC CASKSQGQETQYF
TRBJ2-1 TRBV4-1 few - TGCGCCAGCAGCCAAGATCCAGGATTATCCTACAATGAGCAGTTCTTC CASSQDPGLSYNEQFF
TRBJ2-7 TRBV11-3 few - TGTGCCAGCAGCTTACACGGCTACGAGCAGTACTTC CASSLHGYEQYF
TRBJ1-2 TRBV6-6 - - TGTGCCAGCAGGGCCAGGGATCTCTATGGCTACACCTTC CASRARDLYGYTF
TRBJ2-7 TRBV27 - - TGTGCCACCCTAAATCGATGGGGGCCGACCTACGAGCAGTACTTC CATLNRWGPTYEQYF
TRBJ2-5 TRBV5-1 - TRBD2 TGCGCCAGCAGCGGGGGACTAGCGGGAGGGCGGACAGAGACCCAGTACTTC CASSGGLAGGRTETQYF
TRBJ2-3 TRBV19 - - TGTGCCAGTAGTATTGCTCCTAGTCCAGATACGCAGTATTTT CASSIAPSPDTQYF
TRBJ2-7 TRBV5-1 once TRBD1 TGCGCCAGCAGCTTGGTACAGGGGACCACCTACGGGCAGTACTTC CASSLVQGTTYGQYF
TRBJ2-6 TRBV6-4 medium-sized - TGTGCCAGCAGCATACAGGGTATTCAGTCTGGGGCCAACGTCCTGACTTTC CASSIQGIQSGANVLTF
TRBJ2-1 TRBV5-1 - - TGCGCCAGCAGCTTAGGGGATTCCTACAATGAGCAGTTCTTC CASSLGDSYNEQFF
TRBJ2-5 TRBV5-1 - - TGCGCCAGCAGCCCCCCTGGGCGCGAGTGGACCCAGTACTTC CASSPPGREWTQYF
TRBJ2-7 TRBV5-1 few TRBD1 TGCGCCAGCAGCGTACAGGGGGCGCAGTCAGTGCAGTACTTC CASSVQGAQSVQYF
TRBJ2-1 TRBV28 - TRBD2 TGTGCCAGCTCGGCTAGCGGGAGGGCGGAGCAGTTCTTC CASSASGRAEQFF
TRBJ2-1 TRBV7-9 - - TGTGCCAGCAGCTTAGGAGCGGCTTCCTACAATGAGCAGTTCTTC CASSLGAASYNEQFF
TRBJ1-6 TRBV30 few TRBD1 TGTGCCTGGGCGGGACAGACAAATTCACCCCTCCACTTT CAWAGQTNSPLHF
TRBJ2-2 TRBV7-8 - - TGTGCCAGCAGCCCCTTGAGGGGGAACGCGAACACCGGGGAGCTGTTTTTT CASSPLRGNANTGELFF
TRBJ2-2 TRBV7-7 - TRBD2 TGTGCTAGCAGCTTAGGACTAGCAACCGGGGAGCTGTTTTTT CASSLGLATGELFF
TRBJ2-3 TRBV5-1 - TRBD2 TGCGCCAGCAGCTTGGGGACTAGCGAGAGGGCCGGGGGAGATACGCAGTATTTT CASSLGTSERAGGDTQYF
TRBJ2-5 TRBV7-2 - TRBD2 TGTGCCAGCAGCTGGGGGGGACGTTCAAACCAAGAGACCCAGTACTTC CASSWGGRSNQETQYF
TRBJ2-3 TRBV2 - TRBD1 TGTGCCAGCAGCCGGGACAGGGGCCCAGATACGCAGTATTTT CASSRDRGPDTQYF
TRBJ2-4 TRBV25-1 - TRBD1 TGTGCCAGCAGTGTAACAGGGGGAAGGCAGGACATTCAGTACTTC CASSVTGGRQDIQYF
TRBJ2-1 TRBV9 - - TGTGCCAGCAGCGTAGCACTAGCCGGAAGCTCCTACAATGAGCAGTTCTTC CASSVALAGSSYNEQFF
TRBJ2-7 TRBV11-3 - TRBD2 TGTGCCAGCAGCTTAGATCGGGCGGGAGGGTCTGGCGAGCAGTACTTC CASSLDRAGGSGEQYF